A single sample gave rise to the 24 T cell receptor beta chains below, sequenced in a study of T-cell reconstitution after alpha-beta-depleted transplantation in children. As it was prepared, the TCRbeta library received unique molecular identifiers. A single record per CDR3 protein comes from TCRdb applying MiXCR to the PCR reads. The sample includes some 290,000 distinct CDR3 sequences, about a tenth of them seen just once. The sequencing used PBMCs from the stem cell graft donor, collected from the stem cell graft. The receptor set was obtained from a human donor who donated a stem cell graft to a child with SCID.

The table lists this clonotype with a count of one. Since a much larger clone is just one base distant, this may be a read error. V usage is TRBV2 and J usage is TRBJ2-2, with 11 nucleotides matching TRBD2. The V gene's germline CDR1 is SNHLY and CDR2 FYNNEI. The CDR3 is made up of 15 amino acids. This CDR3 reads CARRSTSGDTGELFF. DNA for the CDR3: TGTGCCCGCAGATCGACTAGCGGGGACACCGGGGAGCTGTTTTTT.

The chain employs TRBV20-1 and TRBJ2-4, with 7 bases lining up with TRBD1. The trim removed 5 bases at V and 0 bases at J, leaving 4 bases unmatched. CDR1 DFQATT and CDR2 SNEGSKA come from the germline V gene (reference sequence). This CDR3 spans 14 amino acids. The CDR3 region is CSASDRVAKNIQYF. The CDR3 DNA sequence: TGCAGTGCTTCAGACAGGGTAGCCAAAAACATTCAGTACTTC.

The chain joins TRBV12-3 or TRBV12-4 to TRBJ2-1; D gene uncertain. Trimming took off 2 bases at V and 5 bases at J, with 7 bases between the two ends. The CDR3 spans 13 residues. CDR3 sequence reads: CASSLMGNNEQFF. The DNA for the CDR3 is TGTGCCAGCAGTTTAATGGGGAACAATGAGCAGTTCTTC.

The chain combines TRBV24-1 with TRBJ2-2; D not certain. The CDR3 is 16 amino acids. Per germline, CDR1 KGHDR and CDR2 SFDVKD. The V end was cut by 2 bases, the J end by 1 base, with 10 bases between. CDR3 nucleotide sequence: TGTGCCACCAGTGATTCACGGAGAGGGAACACCGGGGAGCTGTTTTTT. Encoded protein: CATSDSRRGNTGELFF.

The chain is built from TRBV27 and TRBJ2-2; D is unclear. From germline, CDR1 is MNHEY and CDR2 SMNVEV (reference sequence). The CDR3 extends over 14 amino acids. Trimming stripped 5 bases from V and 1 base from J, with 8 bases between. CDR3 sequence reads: CASSPNWNTGELFF. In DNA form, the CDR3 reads TGTGCCAGCAGTCCAAACTGGAACACCGGGGAGCTGTTTTTT.

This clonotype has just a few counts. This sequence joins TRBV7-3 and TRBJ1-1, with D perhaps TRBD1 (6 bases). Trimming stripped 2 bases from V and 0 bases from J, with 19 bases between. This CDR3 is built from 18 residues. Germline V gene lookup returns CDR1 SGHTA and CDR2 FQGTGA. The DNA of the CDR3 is TGTGCCAGCAGCTTAGAGTGGGGACAACCCCCTTTGAACACTGAAGCTTTCTTT. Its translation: CASSLEWGQPPLNTEAFF.

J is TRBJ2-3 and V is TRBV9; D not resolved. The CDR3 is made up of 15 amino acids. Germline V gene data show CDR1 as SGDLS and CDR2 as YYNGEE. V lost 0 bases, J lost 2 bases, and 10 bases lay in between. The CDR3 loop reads CASSVEPYTTDTQYF. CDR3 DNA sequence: TGTGCCAGCAGCGTAGAGCCATATACCACAGATACGCAGTATTTT.

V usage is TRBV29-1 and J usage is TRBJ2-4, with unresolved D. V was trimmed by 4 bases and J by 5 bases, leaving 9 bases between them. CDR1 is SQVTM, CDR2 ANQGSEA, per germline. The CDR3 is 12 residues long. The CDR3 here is CSVGLVENIQYF. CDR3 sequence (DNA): TGCAGCGTTGGGCTAGTTGAAAACATTCAGTACTTC. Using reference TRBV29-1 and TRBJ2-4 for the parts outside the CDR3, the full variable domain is SAVISQKPSRDICQRGTSLTIQCQVDSQVTMMFWYRQQPGQSLTLIATANQGSEATYESGFVIDKFPISRPNLTFSTLTVSNMSPEDSSIYLCSVGLVENIQYFGAGTRLSVL.

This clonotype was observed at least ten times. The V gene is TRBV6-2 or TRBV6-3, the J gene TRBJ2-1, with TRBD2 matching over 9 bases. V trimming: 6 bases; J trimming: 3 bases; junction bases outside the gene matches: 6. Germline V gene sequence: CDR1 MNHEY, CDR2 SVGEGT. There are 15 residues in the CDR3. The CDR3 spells CASRLSGGLYNEQFF. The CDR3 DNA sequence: TGTGCCAGCAGGCTTAGCGGGGGTCTCTACAATGAGCAGTTCTTC.

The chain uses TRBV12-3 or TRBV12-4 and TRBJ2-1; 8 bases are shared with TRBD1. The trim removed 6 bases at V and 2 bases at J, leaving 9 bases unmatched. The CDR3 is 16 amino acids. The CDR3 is CASRSLRDRTYNEQFF. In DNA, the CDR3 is TGTGCCAGCAGGAGTCTCCGGGACAGGACCTACAATGAGCAGTTCTTC.

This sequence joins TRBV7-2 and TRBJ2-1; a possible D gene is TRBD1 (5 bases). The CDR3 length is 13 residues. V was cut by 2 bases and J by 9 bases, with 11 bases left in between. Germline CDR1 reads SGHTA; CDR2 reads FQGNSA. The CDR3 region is CASSLSDRTEQFF. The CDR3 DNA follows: TGTGCCAGCAGCTTATCCGACAGAACTGAGCAGTTCTTC. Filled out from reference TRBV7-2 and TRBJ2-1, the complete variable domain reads GAGVSQSPSNKVTEKGKDVELRCDPISGHTALYWYRQSLGQGLEFLIYFQGNSAPDKSGLPSDRFSAERTGGSVSTLTIQRTQQEDSAVYLCASSLSDRTEQFFGPGTRLTVL.

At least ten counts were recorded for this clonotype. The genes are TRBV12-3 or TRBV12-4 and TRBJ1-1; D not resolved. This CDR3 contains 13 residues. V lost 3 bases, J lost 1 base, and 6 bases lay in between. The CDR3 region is CASSLSENTEAFF. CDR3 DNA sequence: TGTGCCAGCAGTTTGTCCGAGAACACTGAAGCTTTCTTT.

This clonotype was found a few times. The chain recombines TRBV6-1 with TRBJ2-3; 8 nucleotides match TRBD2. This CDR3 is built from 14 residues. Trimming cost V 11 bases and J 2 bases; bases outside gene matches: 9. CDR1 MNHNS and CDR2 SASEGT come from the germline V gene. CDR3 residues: CAGRREGLTDTQYF. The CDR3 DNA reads TGTGCCGGTCGCCGGGAGGGGCTCACAGATACGCAGTATTTT.

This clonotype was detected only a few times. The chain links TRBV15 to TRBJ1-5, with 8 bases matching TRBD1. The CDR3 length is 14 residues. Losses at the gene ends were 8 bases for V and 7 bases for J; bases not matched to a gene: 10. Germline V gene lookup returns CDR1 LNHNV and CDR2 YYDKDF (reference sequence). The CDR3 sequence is CATSPDRADQPQHF. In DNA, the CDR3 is TGTGCCACCTCTCCGGACAGGGCAGACCAGCCCCAGCATTTT.

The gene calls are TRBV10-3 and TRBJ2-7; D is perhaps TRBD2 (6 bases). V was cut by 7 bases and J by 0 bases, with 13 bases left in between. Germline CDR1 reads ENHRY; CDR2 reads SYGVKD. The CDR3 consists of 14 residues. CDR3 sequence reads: CAIKASEVSYEQYF. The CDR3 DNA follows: TGTGCCATCAAGGCTAGCGAGGTCTCCTACGAGCAGTACTTC.

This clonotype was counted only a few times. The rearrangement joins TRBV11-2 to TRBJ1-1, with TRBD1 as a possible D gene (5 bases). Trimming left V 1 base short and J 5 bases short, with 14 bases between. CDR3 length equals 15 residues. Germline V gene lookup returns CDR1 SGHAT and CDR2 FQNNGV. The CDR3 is CASSLVPGSGTEAFF. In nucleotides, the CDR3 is TGTGCCAGCAGCTTAGTGCCAGGGAGTGGTACTGAAGCTTTCTTT.

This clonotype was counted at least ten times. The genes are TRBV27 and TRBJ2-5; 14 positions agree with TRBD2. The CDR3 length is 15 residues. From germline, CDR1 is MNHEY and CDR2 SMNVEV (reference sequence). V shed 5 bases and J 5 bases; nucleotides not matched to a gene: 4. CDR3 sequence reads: CASSGGLAGVETQYF. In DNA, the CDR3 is TGTGCCAGCAGTGGGGGACTAGCGGGGGTGGAGACCCAGTACTTC.

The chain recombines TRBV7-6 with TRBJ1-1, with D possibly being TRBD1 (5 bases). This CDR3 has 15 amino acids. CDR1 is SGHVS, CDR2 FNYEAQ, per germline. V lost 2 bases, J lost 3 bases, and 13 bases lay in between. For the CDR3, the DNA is TGTGCCAGCAGCTTACGAGTTGCAGGGTACACTGAAGCTTTCTTT. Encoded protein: CASSLRVAGYTEAFF.

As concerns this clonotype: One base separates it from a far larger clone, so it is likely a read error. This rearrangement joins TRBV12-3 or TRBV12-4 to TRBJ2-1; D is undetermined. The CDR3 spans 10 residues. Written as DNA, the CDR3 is TGTACCAGCAGCCTAAATGAGCAGTTCTTC. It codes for CTSSLNEQFF.

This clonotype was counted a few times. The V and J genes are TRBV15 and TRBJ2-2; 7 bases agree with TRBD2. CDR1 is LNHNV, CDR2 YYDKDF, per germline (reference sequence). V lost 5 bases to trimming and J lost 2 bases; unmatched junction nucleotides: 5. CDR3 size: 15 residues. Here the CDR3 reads CATSPGGRNTGELFF. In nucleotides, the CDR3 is TGTGCCACCAGCCCCGGCGGGAGAAACACCGGGGAGCTGTTTTTT.

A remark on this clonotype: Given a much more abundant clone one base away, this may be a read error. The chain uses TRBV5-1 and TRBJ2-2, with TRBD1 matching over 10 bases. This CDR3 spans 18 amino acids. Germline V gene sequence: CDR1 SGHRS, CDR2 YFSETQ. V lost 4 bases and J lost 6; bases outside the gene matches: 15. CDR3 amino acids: CASSGSGQGIIDAGELFF. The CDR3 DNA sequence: TGCGCCAGCAGCGGGTCGGGACAGGGGATAATTGACGCCGGGGAGCTGTTTTTT.

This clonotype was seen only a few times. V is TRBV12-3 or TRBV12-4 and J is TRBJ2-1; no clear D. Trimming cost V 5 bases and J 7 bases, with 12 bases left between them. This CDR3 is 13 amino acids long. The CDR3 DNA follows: TGTGCCAGCAGTGGCCCCGAAGGGAATGAGCAGTTCTTC. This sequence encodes CASSGPEGNEQFF.

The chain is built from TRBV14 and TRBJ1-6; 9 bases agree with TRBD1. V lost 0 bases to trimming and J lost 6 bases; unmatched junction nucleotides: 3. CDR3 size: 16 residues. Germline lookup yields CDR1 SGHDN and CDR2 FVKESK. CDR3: CASSQETGGFNSPLHF. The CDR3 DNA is TGTGCCAGCAGCCAAGAGACAGGGGGTTTTAATTCACCCCTCCACTTT.

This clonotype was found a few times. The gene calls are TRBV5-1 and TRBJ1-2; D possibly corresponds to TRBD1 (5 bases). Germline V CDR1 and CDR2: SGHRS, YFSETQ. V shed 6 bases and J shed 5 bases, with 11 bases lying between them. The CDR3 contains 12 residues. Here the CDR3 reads CASTNDRYGYTF. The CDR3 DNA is TGCGCCAGCACCAACGACAGATATGGCTACACCTTC.